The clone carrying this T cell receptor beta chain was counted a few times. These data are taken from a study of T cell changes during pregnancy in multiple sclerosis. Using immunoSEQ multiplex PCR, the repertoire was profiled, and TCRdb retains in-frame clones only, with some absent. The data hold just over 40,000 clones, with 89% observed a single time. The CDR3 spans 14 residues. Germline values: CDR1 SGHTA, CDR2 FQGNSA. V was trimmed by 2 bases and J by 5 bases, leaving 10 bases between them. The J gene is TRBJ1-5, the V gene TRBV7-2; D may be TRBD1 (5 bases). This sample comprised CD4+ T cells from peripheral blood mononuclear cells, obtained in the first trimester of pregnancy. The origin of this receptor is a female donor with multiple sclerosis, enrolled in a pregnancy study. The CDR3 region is CASSLRGVDQPQHF. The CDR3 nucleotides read TGTGCCAGCAGCTTAAGGGGCGTTGATCAGCCCCAGCATTTT.